This T cell receptor beta chain was captured by sequencing in a study of T cell repertoires in cytomegalovirus infection (dated by TCRdb to the late 2010s). Some background on the complete study: Alongside well-studied HLA-B-restricted epitopes, the peptide stimulations were aimed at recently identified HLA-C-restricted CMV epitopes, whose presentation resists viral immunomodulation. Donor HLA type was relevant to the analysis, as public TCR beta signatures indicated carriage of CMV infection together with the matching HLA type. The paper as a whole reports these results and caveats: In the ex vivo response, HLA-C-restricted CMV-specific TCR beta clonotypes were dominant, and in two of eight donors the single most frequent clonotype came from this HLA-C-restricted group. Cumulative frequency of public TCR beta family members discriminated carriers of CMV infection plus the relevant HLA type in this cohort and an independent roughly 320-donor cohort.

The treatment or condition tag for this specimen amounts to: in vitro stimulation with specific CMV peptide epitopes to enrich CMV-specific T cells. Measured from the cysteine to the phenylalanine, the CDR3 is 19 residues long. The DNA shown is the 57-base CDR3, in frame from base 1. V is pruned by 5 bases and J by 4 bases, leaving 12 bases of the junction without a gene match. CDR1 and CDR2 were assigned from the germline V gene as MNHEY and SVGAGI. Sequenced using an Illumina HiSeq 1500. TCRdb reran the public reads through fastp at Q25 and MiXCR, keeping productive beta chains. Rows are unified per CDR3 protein, each entry keeping the most common DNA and genes. The table for this sample lists about 920,000 distinct CDR3 sequences; around 30% of them were counted only once. 11% to 15% of the sample is taken by the ten largest. This clonotype was seen only a few times. The antigen this receptor binds is unknown. Base qualities are not provided; no much larger clone lies one nucleotide away.

The TCR was taken from a human donor in good health (CMV status not recorded). Some clones in this sample may be carry-over from other donors' samples. Sequencing was performed on cultured CD8+ T cells from PBMCs, taken from culture after CMV antigen stimulation. This chain is built from TRBV6-5 and TRBJ2-3, with 16 middle bases fitting TRBD2. In nucleotide form, the sequence is TGTGCCAGCAGTGACAGCCTGGGGGGACTAGCGGGGGGGCCAGATACGCAGTATTTT. Its amino acids are CASSDSLGGLAGGPDTQYF.